This T cell receptor beta chain was observed in a study of OX40 agonist ivuxolimab in advanced cancers. Overall study context: Three patients showed partial responses: one hepatocellular carcinoma and two cutaneous melanoma cases.

Clones were read by immunoSEQ multiplex PCR, and TCRdb kept only the in-frame ones, dropping some. This sample carries some 49,000 clones, 65% to 85% of them seen once, and the ten largest clones take approximately 4.1%. Concerning this clone itself: Its target is unknown.

After removal of 5 bases from V and 0 bases from J, the junction contained 7 bases not matched to a gene. The CDR3 covers 16 residues. CDR1 LNHDA and CDR2 SQIVND come from the germline V gene (reference sequence). Overall study results and limits: Dose levels from 0.1 to 3.0 mg/kg saw CD4+ and CD8+ blood T cells expand clonally by week 6.

The chain joins TRBV19 to TRBJ1-5; 7 nucleotides line up with TRBD1. The origin of this receptor is an adult with an advanced solid tumor such as melanoma, head and neck, liver or kidney cancer. The sequencing here drew on CD4+ or CD8+ T cells sorted from blood, taken in a trial of the OX40 agonist ivuxolimab. CDR3 sequence reads: CASSRRGQYSNQPQHF. CDR3 nucleotide sequence: TGTGCCAGTAGTCGAAGGGGGCAATATAGCAATCAGCCCCAGCATTTT.